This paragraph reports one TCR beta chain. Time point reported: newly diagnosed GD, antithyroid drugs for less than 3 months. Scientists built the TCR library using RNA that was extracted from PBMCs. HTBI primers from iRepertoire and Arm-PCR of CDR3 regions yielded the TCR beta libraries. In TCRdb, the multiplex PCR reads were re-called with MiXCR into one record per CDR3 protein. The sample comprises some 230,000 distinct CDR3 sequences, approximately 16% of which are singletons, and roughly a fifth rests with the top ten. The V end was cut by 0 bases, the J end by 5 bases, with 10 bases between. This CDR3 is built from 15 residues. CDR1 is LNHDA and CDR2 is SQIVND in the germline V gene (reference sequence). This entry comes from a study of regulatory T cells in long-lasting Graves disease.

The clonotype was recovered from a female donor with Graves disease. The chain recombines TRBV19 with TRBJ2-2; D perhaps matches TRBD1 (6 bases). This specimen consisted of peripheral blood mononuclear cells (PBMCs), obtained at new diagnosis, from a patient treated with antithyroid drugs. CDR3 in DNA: TGTGCCAGTAGTATAGATCCCCAGGGGACCGGGGAGCTGTTTTTT. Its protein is CASSIDPQGTGELFF.